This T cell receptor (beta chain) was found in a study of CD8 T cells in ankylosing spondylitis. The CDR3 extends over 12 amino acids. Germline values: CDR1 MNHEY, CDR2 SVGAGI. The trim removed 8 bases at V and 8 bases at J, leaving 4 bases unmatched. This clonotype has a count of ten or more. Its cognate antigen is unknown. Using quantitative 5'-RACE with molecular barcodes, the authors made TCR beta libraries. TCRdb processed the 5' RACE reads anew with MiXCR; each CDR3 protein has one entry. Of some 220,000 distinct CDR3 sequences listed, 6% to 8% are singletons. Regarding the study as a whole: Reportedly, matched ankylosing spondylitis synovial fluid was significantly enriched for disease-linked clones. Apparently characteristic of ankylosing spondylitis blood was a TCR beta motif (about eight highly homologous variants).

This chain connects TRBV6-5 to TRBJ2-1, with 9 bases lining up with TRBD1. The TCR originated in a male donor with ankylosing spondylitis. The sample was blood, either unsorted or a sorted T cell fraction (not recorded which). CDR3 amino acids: CASRDREYEQFF. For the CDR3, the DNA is TGTGCCAGCCGGGACAGGGAGTATGAGCAGTTCTTC.